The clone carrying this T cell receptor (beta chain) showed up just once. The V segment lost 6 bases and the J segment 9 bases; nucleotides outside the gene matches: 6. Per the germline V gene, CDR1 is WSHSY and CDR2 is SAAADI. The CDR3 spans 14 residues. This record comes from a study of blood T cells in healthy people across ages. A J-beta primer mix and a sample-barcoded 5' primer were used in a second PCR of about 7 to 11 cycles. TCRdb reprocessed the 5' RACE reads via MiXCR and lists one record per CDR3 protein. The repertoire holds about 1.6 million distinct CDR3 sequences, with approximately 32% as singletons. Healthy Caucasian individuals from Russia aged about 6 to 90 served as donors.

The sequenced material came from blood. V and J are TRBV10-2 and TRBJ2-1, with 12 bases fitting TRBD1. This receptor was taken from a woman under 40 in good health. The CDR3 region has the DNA TGCGCCAGCAGGGGGACAGGGGGCTTGGGTGAGCAGTTCTTC. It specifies CASRGTGGLGEQFF.